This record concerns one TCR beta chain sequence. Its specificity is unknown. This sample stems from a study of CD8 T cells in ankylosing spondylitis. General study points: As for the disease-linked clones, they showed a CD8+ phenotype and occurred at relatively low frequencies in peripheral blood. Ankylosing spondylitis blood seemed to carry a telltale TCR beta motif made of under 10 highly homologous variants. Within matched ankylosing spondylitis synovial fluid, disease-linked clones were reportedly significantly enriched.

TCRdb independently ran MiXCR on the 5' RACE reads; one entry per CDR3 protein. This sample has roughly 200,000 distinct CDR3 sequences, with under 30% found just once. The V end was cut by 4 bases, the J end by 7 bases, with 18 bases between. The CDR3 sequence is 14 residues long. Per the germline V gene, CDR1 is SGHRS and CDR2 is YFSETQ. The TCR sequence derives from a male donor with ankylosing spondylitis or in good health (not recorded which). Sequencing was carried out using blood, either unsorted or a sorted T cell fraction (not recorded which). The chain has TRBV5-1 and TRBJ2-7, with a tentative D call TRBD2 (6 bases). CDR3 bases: TGCGCCAGCAGCCGGAGTTCGGGAGACTTAGAGCAGTACTTC. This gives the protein CASSRSSGDLEQYF.